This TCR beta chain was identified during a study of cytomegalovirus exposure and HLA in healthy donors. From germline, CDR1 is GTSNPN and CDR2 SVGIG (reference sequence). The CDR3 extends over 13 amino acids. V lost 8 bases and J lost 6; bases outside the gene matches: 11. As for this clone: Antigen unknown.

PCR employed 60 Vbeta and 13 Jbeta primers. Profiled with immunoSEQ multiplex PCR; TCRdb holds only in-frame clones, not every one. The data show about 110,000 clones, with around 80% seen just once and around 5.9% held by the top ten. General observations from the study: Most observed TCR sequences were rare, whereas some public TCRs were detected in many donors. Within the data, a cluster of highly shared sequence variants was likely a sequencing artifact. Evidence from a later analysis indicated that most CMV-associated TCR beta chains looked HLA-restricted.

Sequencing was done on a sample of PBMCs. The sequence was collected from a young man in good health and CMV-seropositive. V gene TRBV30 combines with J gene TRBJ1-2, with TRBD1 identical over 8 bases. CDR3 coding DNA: TGTGCCATGGAGACAGGGGTAGGGGATGGCTACACCTTC. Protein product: CAMETGVGDGYTF.